This is a list of T cell receptor beta chains from one sample in a study of blood T cell repertoires in COVID-19. Sequenced by immunoSEQ multiplex PCR; TCRdb stores in-frame clones only, minus some. Among around 40,000 clones, 79% were seen once, and the ten largest hold approximately 23%. Source material: peripheral blood. The receptors shown here come from a man in his 70s with acute or convalescent COVID-19. CDR3s include the opening cysteine and the closing phenylalanine or tryptophan. A D gene is named only where the DNA matches it firmly. Expanded clones are given a class, and other clones once, few, many or no size at all.

J gene: TRBJ1-6
clone size: NA
D gene: TRBD1
V gene: TRBV18
CDR3 protein: CASSPEGTGVHSPLHF
CDR3 DNA: TGTGCCAGCTCACCAGAGGGGACAGGGGTCCATTCACCCCTCCACTTT

J gene: TRBJ1-2
clone size: NA
D gene: NA
V gene: TRBV7-2
CDR3 protein: CASSLGGQGNYGYTF
CDR3 DNA: TGTGCCAGCAGCTTAGGGGGGCAGGGGAACTATGGCTACACCTTC

J gene: TRBJ2-5
clone size: NA
D gene: TRBD2
V gene: TRBV5-4
CDR3 protein: CASSTSGIETQYF
CDR3 DNA: TGTGCCAGCAGCACCAGCGGGATAGAGACCCAGTACTTC

J gene: TRBJ2-4
clone size: NA
D gene: NA
V gene: TRBV10-3
CDR3 protein: CAISGGALSRGGQYF
CDR3 DNA: TGTGCCATCAGTGGGGGGGCCCTTAGCCGAGGGGGCCAGTACTTC

J gene: TRBJ2-2
clone size: NA
D gene: TRBD2
V gene: TRBV6-5
CDR3 protein: CASRAGAANTGELFF
CDR3 DNA: TGTGCCAGCAGAGCGGGGGCGGCGAACACCGGGGAGCTGTTTTTT

J gene: TRBJ1-2
clone size: NA
D gene: TRBD1
V gene: TRBV28
CDR3 protein: CASRQGLGYGYTF
CDR3 DNA: TGTGCCAGCCGACAGGGCCTCGGGTATGGCTACACCTTC

J gene: TRBJ2-2
clone size: NA
D gene: NA
V gene: TRBV11-2
CDR3 protein: CASSLAAGAGELFF
CDR3 DNA: TGTGCCAGCAGCTTAGCGGCAGGGGCTGGGGAGCTGTTTTTT

J gene: TRBJ2-3
clone size: few
D gene: NA
V gene: TRBV18
CDR3 protein: CASSLGESDTQYF
CDR3 DNA: TGTGCCAGCTCCCTGGGAGAGTCTGATACGCAGTATTTT

J gene: TRBJ2-7
clone size: once
D gene: TRBD2
V gene: TRBV7-3
CDR3 protein: CASSRTSESSYEQYF
CDR3 DNA: TGTGCCAGCAGCCGCACTAGCGAGAGCTCCTACGAGCAGTACTTC

J gene: TRBJ1-5
clone size: NA
D gene: NA
V gene: TRBV5-5
CDR3 protein: CASSLTPFGPQHF
CDR3 DNA: TGTGCCAGCAGCTTGACCCCATTCGGGCCCCAGCATTTT

J gene: TRBJ1-2
clone size: NA
D gene: NA
V gene: TRBV19
CDR3 protein: CASSIQTPRVYGYTF
CDR3 DNA: TGTGCCAGTAGTATCCAAACTCCGAGGGTTTACGGCTACACCTTC

J gene: TRBJ2-7
clone size: once
D gene: NA
V gene: TRBV2
CDR3 protein: CATHGVDAYEQYF
CDR3 DNA: TGTGCCACACACGGGGTGGATGCCTACGAGCAGTACTTC

J gene: TRBJ2-1
clone size: NA
D gene: TRBD1
V gene: TRBV5-1
CDR3 protein: CASSTLQGAGEQFF
CDR3 DNA: TGCGCCAGCAGCACCCTTCAGGGGGCGGGTGAGCAGTTCTTC

J gene: TRBJ2-3
clone size: NA
D gene: NA
V gene: TRBV2
CDR3 protein: CASTGPTDTQYF
CDR3 DNA: TGTGCCAGCACAGGGCCCACAGATACGCAGTATTTT

J gene: TRBJ2-5
clone size: once
D gene: NA
V gene: TRBV11-1
CDR3 protein: CASSLVGLSQETQYF
CDR3 DNA: TGTGCCAGCAGCTTAGTGGGACTCAGCCAAGAGACCCAGTACTTC

J gene: TRBJ2-1
clone size: NA
D gene: TRBD2
V gene: TRBV5-1
CDR3 protein: CASLAEGVLYNEQFF
CDR3 DNA: TGCGCCAGCCTAGCGGAGGGTGTCCTTTACAATGAGCAGTTCTTC